This TCR beta chain appears in the sequencing data of a study of control samples from healthy donors and cancer patients. Trimming left V 3 bases short and J 7 bases short, with 15 bases between. The CDR3 has 14 residues. Germline values: CDR1 SGHTA, CDR2 FQGNSA. The assay was immunoSEQ multiplex PCR, and TCRdb's table has in-frame clones only and misses some. Of 140,000 to 150,000 clones in the sample, more than 85% were seen once. The chain uses TRBV7-2 and TRBJ1-2, with a possible D match to TRBD1 (5 bases). Specimen: blood. The clonotype comes from a young man in good health. In nucleotides, the CDR3 is TGTGCCAGCAGCTTCTCCGGGGGGTGGTTTGGCTACACCTTC. This gives the protein CASSFSGGWFGYTF.